This T cell receptor (beta chain) was profiled in a study of shared clonotypes between healthy human individuals. The study's findings and limits: Relative to their counterparts shared across all four donors, non-shared clonotypes exhibited diminished generation probabilities. Among the subsets, naive ones generally showed larger estimated richness than memory ones.

V was shortened by 4 bases and J by 1 base, with 9 bases between the two germline ends. Germline values: CDR1 SGDLS, CDR2 YYNGEE. CDR3 size: 14 residues. Deep level was the assay's run setting. Per the original data handling: Without quality scores, immunoSEQ junctional reads could not be filtered like full-length reads. Assay: immunoSEQ multiplex PCR; the TCRdb copy retains only in-frame clones and omits some. V and J calls plus clone size are reproduced from that table; the DNA served to infer D and trimming. The repertoire includes over a million clones, approximately 80% of them detected once, and 0.55% to 0.7% sits in the top ten. As for this clone: Its antigen is still unknown.

The chain joins TRBV9 to TRBJ2-4; no reliable D call. The sample was memory CD4+ T cells from PBMCs. Subset defined: CD45RA-negative fraction. The receptor was derived from a man aged 18 to 30 in good health. Some clones in this sample may be carry-over from other donors' samples. CDR3 sequence (DNA): TGTGCCAGCAGCCCCGGCCGGGCCAAAAACATTCAGTACTTC. Its translation: CASSPGRAKNIQYF.